This T cell receptor (beta chain) came from a study of OX40 agonist ivuxolimab in advanced cancers. Study-wide context: With ivuxolimab, an agonistic anti-OX40 (CD134) antibody, patients were treated. Prior anti-PD-1, anti-PD-L1 or anti-CTLA-4 therapy did not bar entry, and approximately 40% had some. General study results and limits: Relatively little clonal expansion, among the lowest observed, appeared in partial responders at 0.1-3.0 mg/kg. Clonal expansion was seen in CD4+ and CD8+ blood T cells by week 6 at 0.1 to 3.0 mg/kg.

Trimming stripped 0 bases from V and 2 bases from J, with 15 bases between. Germline CDR1 SGDLS, CDR2 YYNGEE. The CDR3 is made up of 16 amino acids. The assay was immunoSEQ multiplex PCR, and TCRdb's table has in-frame clones only and misses some. There are tens of thousands of clones in the sample; approximately 90% occur only once, and 1.5% to 2% lies in the top ten. On this clone: The antigen remains unidentified.

This rearrangement joins TRBV9 to TRBJ2-7; D possibly matches TRBD1 or TRBD2 (6 bases each). This receptor was taken from an adult with an advanced solid tumor such as melanoma, head and neck, liver or kidney cancer. The sequencing used CD4+ or CD8+ T cells sorted from blood, collected in a trial of the OX40 agonist ivuxolimab. CDR3 sequence reads: CASSVGGANLPYEQYF. The DNA for the CDR3 is TGTGCCAGCAGCGTAGGGGGGGCGAACCTGCCCTACGAGCAGTACTTC.